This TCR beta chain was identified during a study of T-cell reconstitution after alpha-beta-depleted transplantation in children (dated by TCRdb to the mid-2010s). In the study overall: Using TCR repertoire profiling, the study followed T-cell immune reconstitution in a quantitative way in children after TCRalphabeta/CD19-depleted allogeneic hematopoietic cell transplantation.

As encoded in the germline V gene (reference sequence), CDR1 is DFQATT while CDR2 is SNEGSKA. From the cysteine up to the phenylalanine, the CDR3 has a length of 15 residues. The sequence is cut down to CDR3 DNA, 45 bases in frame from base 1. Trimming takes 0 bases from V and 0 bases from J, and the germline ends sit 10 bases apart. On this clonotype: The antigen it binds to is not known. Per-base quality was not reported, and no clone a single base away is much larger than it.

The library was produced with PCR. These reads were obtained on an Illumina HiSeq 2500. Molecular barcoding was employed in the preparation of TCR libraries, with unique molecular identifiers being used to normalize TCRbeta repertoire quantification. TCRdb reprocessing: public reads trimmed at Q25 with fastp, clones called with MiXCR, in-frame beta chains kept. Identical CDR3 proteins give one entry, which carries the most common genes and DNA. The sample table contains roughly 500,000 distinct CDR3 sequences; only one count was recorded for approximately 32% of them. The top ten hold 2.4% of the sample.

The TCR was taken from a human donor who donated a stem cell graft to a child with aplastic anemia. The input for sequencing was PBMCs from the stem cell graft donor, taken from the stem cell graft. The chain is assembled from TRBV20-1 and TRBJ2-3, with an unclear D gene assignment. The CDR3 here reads CSARDSRRSTDTQYF. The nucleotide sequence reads TGCAGTGCTAGAGATTCGCGGAGAAGCACAGATACGCAGTATTTT.